The clone carrying this TCR beta chain was seen once. Assay: immunoSEQ multiplex PCR; the TCRdb copy retains only in-frame clones and omits some. Of 50,000 or so clones in the sample, 85% to 95% were seen once. The data originate from a study of T cell changes during pregnancy in multiple sclerosis. The CDR3 sequence is 17 residues long. After removal of 3 bases from V and 4 bases from J, the junction contained 8 bases not matched to a gene. The germline gives CDR1 LGHNA, CDR2 YNFKEQ. This clonotype was obtained from a female donor with multiple sclerosis, enrolled in a pregnancy study. The sequenced sample was CD4+ T cells from peripheral blood mononuclear cells, obtained in the third trimester of pregnancy. This rearrangement joins TRBV4-2 to TRBJ2-2; 10 bases agree with TRBD2. The CDR3 spells CASSQGGLAVITGELFF. The CDR3 DNA sequence: TGTGCCAGCAGCCAGGGCGGACTAGCGGTGATCACCGGGGAGCTGTTTTTT.